This T cell receptor (beta chain) was obtained from a study of CD8+CD57+ T cells in acquired aplastic anemia. As for the study in general: Sorting CD4+ and CD8+ cells gave DNA averaging around 3 ug. Healthy donors had, on average, approximately 11 million reads for their CD4+ cells. The study's findings and limits: In common between the patients and the controls were around 30 CD8+ CDR3 sequences.

This clonotype has at least ten counts. Antigen unknown. The germline V and J ends were trimmed by 4 bases and 5 bases, with 16 bases remaining between them. The germline V gene has CDR1 SGHRS and CDR2 YFSETQ. CDR3 length: 14 amino acids. Template material for TCR beta VDJ and CDR3 profiling consisted of genomic DNA. TCRdb re-analysed the reads in MiXCR, keeping a single row per CDR3 protein. The sample includes 200,000 to 250,000 distinct CDR3 sequences, almost 35% seen only once; the top ten take about 1.1%. The TCR sequence derives from a human donor in good health, serving as a control. What was sequenced was sorted CD4+, CD8+, or CD8+CD57+ T cells (not recorded which) from PBMCs. V is TRBV5-1 and J is TRBJ2-7; D is perhaps TRBD2 (6 bases). The CDR3, as DNA: TGCGCCAGCAGCAGGGTTGGGACGGGGGACGAGCAGTACTTC. As protein: CASSRVGTGDEQYF.